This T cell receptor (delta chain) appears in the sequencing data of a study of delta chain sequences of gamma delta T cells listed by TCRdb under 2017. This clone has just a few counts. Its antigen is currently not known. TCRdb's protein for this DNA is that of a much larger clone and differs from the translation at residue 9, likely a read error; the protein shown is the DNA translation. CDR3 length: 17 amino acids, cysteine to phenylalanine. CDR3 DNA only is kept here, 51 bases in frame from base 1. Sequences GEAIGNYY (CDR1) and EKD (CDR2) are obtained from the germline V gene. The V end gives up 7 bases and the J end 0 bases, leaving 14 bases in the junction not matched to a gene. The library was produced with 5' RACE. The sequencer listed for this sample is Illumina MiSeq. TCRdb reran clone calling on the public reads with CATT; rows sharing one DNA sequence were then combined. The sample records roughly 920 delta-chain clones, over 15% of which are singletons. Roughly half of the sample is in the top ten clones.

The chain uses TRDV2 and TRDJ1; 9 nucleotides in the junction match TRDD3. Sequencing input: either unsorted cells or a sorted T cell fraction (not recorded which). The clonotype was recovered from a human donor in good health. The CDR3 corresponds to CACKQLGERPYTDKLIF. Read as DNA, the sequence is TGTGCCTGCAAACAACTGGGGGAGCGACCGTACACCGATAAACTCATCTTT.